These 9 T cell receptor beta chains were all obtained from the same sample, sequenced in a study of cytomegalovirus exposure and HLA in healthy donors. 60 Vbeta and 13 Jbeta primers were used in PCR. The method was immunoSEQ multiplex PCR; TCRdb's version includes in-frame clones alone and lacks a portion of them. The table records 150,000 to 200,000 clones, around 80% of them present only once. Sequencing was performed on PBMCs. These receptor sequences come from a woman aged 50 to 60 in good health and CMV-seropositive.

This chain's CDR3 is CASISTGGYGYTF. DNA for the CDR3: TGTGCCAGCATTTCGACAGGGGGATATGGCTACACCTTC. The gene calls are TRBV2 and TRBJ1-2; 9 bases align to TRBD1. In germline, CDR1 is SNHLY, CDR2 FYNNEI. With 7 bases clipped from V and 5 bases from J, the junction kept 5 bases outside the gene matches. The CDR3 has 13 residues.

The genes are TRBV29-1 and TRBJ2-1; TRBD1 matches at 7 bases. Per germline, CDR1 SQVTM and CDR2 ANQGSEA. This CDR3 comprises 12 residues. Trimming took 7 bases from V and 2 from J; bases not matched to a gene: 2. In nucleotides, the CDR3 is TGCAGCGCCGGACAGGCCTACAATGAGCAGTTCTTC. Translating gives CSAGQAYNEQFF.

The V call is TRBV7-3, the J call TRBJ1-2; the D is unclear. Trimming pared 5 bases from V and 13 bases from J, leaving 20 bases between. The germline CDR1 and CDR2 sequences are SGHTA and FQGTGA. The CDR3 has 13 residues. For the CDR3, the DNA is TGTGCCAGCAGCCCCTCATGGACTACCACCCTCACCTTC. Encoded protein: CASSPSWTTTLTF.

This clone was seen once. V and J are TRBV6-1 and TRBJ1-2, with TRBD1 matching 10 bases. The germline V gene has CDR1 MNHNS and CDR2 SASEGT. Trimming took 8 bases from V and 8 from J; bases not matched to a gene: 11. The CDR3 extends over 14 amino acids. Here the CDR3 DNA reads TGTGCCAGCGTAACGACAGGGGGCTCTGAGGGCTACACCTTC. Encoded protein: CASVTTGGSEGYTF.

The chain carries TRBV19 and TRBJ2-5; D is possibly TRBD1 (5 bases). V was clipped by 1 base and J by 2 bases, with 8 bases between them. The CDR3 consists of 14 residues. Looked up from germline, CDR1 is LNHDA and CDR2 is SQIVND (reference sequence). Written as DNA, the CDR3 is TGTGCCAGTAGTATAGGGACACATCAAGAGACCCAGTACTTC. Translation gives CASSIGTHQETQYF.

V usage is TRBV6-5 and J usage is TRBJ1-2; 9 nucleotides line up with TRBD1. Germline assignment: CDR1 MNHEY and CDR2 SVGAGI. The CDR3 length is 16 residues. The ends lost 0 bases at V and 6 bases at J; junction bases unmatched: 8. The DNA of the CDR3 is TGTGCCAGCAGTTACTCGAGAGGGACAGGGCCGGATGGCTACACCTTC. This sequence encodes CASSYSRGTGPDGYTF.

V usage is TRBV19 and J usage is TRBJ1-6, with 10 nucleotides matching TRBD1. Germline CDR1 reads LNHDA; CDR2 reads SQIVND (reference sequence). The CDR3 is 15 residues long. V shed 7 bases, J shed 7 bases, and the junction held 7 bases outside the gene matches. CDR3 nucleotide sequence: TGTGCCAGTACCGCCGGGACAGGGGTGAATTCACCCCTCCACTTT. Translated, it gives CASTAGTGVNSPLHF.

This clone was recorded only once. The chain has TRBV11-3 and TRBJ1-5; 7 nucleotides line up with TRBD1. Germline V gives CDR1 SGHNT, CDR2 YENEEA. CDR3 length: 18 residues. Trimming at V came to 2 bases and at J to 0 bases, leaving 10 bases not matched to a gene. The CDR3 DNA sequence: TGTGCCAGCAGCTTAATTACCGGGACAGAGTATAGCAATCAGCCCCAGCATTTT. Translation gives CASSLITGTEYSNQPQHF.

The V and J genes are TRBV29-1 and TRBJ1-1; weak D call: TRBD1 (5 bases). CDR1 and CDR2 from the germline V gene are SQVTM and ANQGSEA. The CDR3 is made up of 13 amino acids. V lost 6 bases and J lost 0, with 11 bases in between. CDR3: CSVGGRMNTEAFF. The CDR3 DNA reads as TGCAGCGTCGGGGGACGGATGAACACTGAAGCTTTCTTT.